This is a list of T cell receptor beta chains from one sample in a study of shared clonotypes between healthy human individuals. Repertoires were generated with immunoSEQ multiplex PCR, while TCRdb's copy carries only in-frame clones and drops some. The sample has 2,100,000 or so clones; around 95% are singletons. Sequencing input: naive CD4+ T cells sorted from blood. The receptors were gathered from a young man in good health. Both conserved end residues are part of each CDR3. D genes are given only for firm matches. A row's size may be missing; if present it is once, few, many or a size class.

V gene	clone size	D gene	J gene	CDR3 DNA	CDR3 protein
TRBV6-1	.	.	TRBJ2-5	TGTGCCAGCAGGGGGAGGTCGAACCAAGAGACCCAGTACTTC	CASRGRSNQETQYF
TRBV5-1	.	.	TRBJ2-3	TGCGCCAGCAGCGGGGGGCCTGGCACAGATACGCAGTATTTT	CASSGGPGTDTQYF
TRBV11-2	.	TRBD1	TRBJ1-1	TGTGCCAGCAGCTACACAGGGGGAGGCACTGAAGCTTTCTTT	CASSYTGGGTEAFF
TRBV9	.	.	TRBJ1-1	TGTGCCAGCAGCGTAGCGTCGGTGAACATGAACACTGAAGCTTTCTTT	CASSVASVNMNTEAFF
TRBV7-9	.	.	TRBJ1-1	TGTGCCAGCAGGGACAGGAACACTGAAGCTTTCTTT	CASRDRNTEAFF
TRBV19	.	.	TRBJ2-2	TGTGCCACCAAAGCCCCATCAGAGAACACCGGGGAGCTGTTTTTT	CATKAPSENTGELFF
TRBV2	.	.	TRBJ1-5	TGTGCCAGCCGGTACTTGGGGGTCGGGGGCAATCAGCCCCAGCATTTT	CASRYLGVGGNQPQHF
TRBV10-3	.	.	TRBJ1-1	TGTGCCATCAGGAGACACAGGGATCTGGACACTGAAGCTTTCTTT	CAIRRHRDLDTEAFF
TRBV6-5	once	.	TRBJ2-2	TGTGCCAGCAGTTACTCGGGCAGTACGGGGGAGCTGTTTTTT	CASSYSGSTGELFF
TRBV9	.	.	TRBJ1-1	TGTGCCAGCAGCGTAGGCCCGTTGGGGACTGAAGCTTTCTTT	CASSVGPLGTEAFF
TRBV5-1	.	.	TRBJ1-6	TGCGCCAGCAGCCTCCTGGCGACGGTCATAACGGCGACGGGAAATTCACCCCTCCACTTT	CASSLLATVITATGNSPLHF
TRBV19	once	.	TRBJ1-1	TGTGCCAGTAGTATATGGGGGGCGAGGACTGAAGCTTTCTTT	CASSIWGARTEAFF
TRBV5-1	.	TRBD1	TRBJ2-7	TGCGCCAGCAGCCCCGGGACAGGGTTTTCCTACGAGCAGTACTTC	CASSPGTGFSYEQYF
TRBV6-1	.	.	TRBJ1-4	TGTGCCAGCAGTGGGAGGGACCCCCGAACTAATGAAAAACTGTTTTTT	CASSGRDPRTNEKLFF
TRBV5-8	.	.	TRBJ1-6	TGTGCCAGCAGACCCGGCCCTCAGGGGACCCTCCACTTT	CASRPGPQGTLHF
TRBV9	.	.	TRBJ2-2	TGTGCCAGCAGCTCCCATCAGGGGAACACCGGGGAGCTGTTTTTT	CASSSHQGNTGELFF
TRBV5-4	.	.	TRBJ1-2	TGTGCCAGCAGGTCCCAGGGCCAGTATGGCTACACCTTC	CASRSQGQYGYTF
TRBV21-1	.	.	TRBJ2-5	TGTGCCAGCAGCAAAGCCGAGAGAGGACCGGGACTAGCGGGAGGTGCCCAAGAGACCCAGTACTTC	CASSKAERGPGLAGGAQETQYF
TRBV29-1	.	.	TRBJ2-5	TGCAGCGTTGATATCAGGTCATACCAAGAGACCCAGTACTTC	CSVDIRSYQETQYF
TRBV18	.	.	TRBJ2-7	TGTGCCAGCTCACCAACCAGGGACTCGAGGGAGCAGTACTTC	CASSPTRDSREQYF
TRBV5-6	.	.	TRBJ2-7	TGTGCCAGCACGAGAGCCCGGGGAGTTTACGAGCAGTACTTC	CASTRARGVYEQYF
TRBV27	once	.	TRBJ1-1	TGTGCCAGCAGTAACTACCGGGTGGCTTTCTTT	CASSNYRVAFF
TRBV2	.	TRBD1	TRBJ2-7	TGTGCCAGCAGTGATACGGGACAGGGTGACTACGAGCAGTACTTC	CASSDTGQGDYEQYF
TRBV10-3	.	.	TRBJ1-1	TGTGCCATCAGTGAGGGACTCGTCAAGGGGATCAACACTGAAGCTTTCTTT	CAISEGLVKGINTEAFF
TRBV27	.	.	TRBJ1-5	TGTGCCAGCAGACAAGAGGGTGGGCAGCCCCAGCATTTT	CASRQEGGQPQHF
TRBV6-4	.	.	TRBJ2-1	TGTGCCAGCAGAGCTGGGGCTGGGAATGAGCAGTTCTTC	CASRAGAGNEQFF
TRBV27	.	TRBD2	TRBJ2-7	TGTGCCATCAAGAGCCTAGCGGCGCCAGGGGAGCAGTACTTC	CAIKSLAAPGEQYF
TRBV21-1	.	.	TRBJ2-1	TGTGCCAGCAGCAAAGCATGCAGCAATGAGCAGTTCTTC	CASSKACSNEQFF
TRBV4-1	.	.	TRBJ1-5	TGCGCCAGCAGCCAAGAACCAGGGATTCAGCCCCAGCATTTT	CASSQEPGIQPQHF
TRBV6-5	.	TRBD1	TRBJ2-1	TGTGCCAGCAGGTCCGGGACAGGGCATGAGGGTGAGCAGTTCTTC	CASRSGTGHEGEQFF
TRBV7-2	.	.	TRBJ1-5	TGTGCCAGCAGCTGGGGCAGGGTCCCCAATCAGCCCCAGCATTTT	CASSWGRVPNQPQHF
TRBV28	.	TRBD2	TRBJ2-1	TGTGCCAGCGGGGTAGCGGGAGGGTCCTACAATGAGCAGTTCTTC	CASGVAGGSYNEQFF
TRBV9	.	.	TRBJ1-5	TGTGCCAGCAGCGTAGCCAGCTCTGGGCCCCAGCATTTT	CASSVASSGPQHF
TRBV5-1	.	.	TRBJ2-3	TGCGCCAGCAGCATACAGGGTCCGGGGACAGATACGCAGTATTTT	CASSIQGPGTDTQYF
TRBV7-2	.	.	TRBJ2-3	TGTGCCAGCAGCTTAGCGGTCGGAATCACAGATACGCAGTATTTT	CASSLAVGITDTQYF
TRBV21-1	.	.	TRBJ1-5	TGTGCCAGCAGCAAACGGCGCGACAGGGGGCGGAATCAGCCCCAGCATTTT	CASSKRRDRGRNQPQHF
TRBV10-1	once	.	TRBJ2-7	TGCGCCAGCAGTGAGTCTCAGGGTTCAACCGGTGAGCAGTACTTC	CASSESQGSTGEQYF
TRBV7-9	.	.	TRBJ2-1	TGTGCCAGCAGCTTAGCGTTGACAGGATCTCCCCATGAGCAGTTCTTC	CASSLALTGSPHEQFF
TRBV9	.	.	TRBJ2-2	TGTGCCAGCAGCGGGACAGCGAACACCGGGGAGCTGTTTTTT	CASSGTANTGELFF
TRBV18	.	TRBD1	TRBJ2-3	TGTGCCAGCTCACCCCAAGGACAGGGTTCAGATACGCAGTATTTT	CASSPQGQGSDTQYF
TRBV7-9	.	.	TRBJ2-3	TGTGCCAGCAGCTTAGCTACCCCAGATACGCAGTATTTT	CASSLATPDTQYF
TRBV2	.	.	TRBJ2-1	TGTGCCAGCAGTAAGCTACTAGTAGTCCCAAGTGAGCAGTTCTTC	CASSKLLVVPSEQFF
TRBV12-2	.	.	TRBJ2-7	TGTGCAAGTCCCCAAAAGGGCGGGTTCTCCTACGAGCAGTACTTC	CASPQKGGFSYEQYF
TRBV7-2	.	.	TRBJ2-7	TGTGCCAGCAGCCGACGCCGGGATTCCTACGAGCAGTACTTC	CASSRRRDSYEQYF
TRBV6-5	.	.	TRBJ2-1	TGTGCCAGCCGCGGGCCCCTAGCCCCCAATGAGCAGTTCTTC	CASRGPLAPNEQFF
TRBV28	.	.	TRBJ1-6	TGTGCCAGCAGTCTCCGCGGCCCAGGTTCAGCCTATAATTCACCCCTCCACTTT	CASSLRGPGSAYNSPLHF
TRBV6-6	.	.	TRBJ2-4	TGTGCCAGCAGCCCCTCTGGGGGCCTAGCCAAAAACATTCAGTACTTC	CASSPSGGLAKNIQYF
TRBV9	.	.	TRBJ2-7	TGTGCCAGCAGTCCTAAACCCAACCCCTCCTACGAGCAGTACTTC	CASSPKPNPSYEQYF
TRBV5-6	.	.	TRBJ1-2	TGTGCCAGCAGCTTGTCGACGGGACTATCCACCTTC	CASSLSTGLSTF
TRBV5-1	.	.	TRBJ2-2	TGCGCCAGCAGCCCGACATCGAACACCGGGGAGCTGTTTTTT	CASSPTSNTGELFF
TRBV2	.	.	TRBJ2-5	TGTGCCAGCAGTGAACAGGGGGGCCAAGAGACCCAGTACTTC	CASSEQGGQETQYF
TRBV6-1	.	TRBD2	TRBJ2-7	TGTGCCAGCAGCGGACTAGCGGGGAGTTACGAGCAGTACTTC	CASSGLAGSYEQYF
TRBV10-3	.	.	TRBJ1-5	TGTGCCATCAGCCTTGACACCCCGGGAGGGCCCCAGCATTTT	CAISLDTPGGPQHF
TRBV4-3	.	.	TRBJ1-1	TGCGCCAGCAGCCACCCCAACCTCAACACTGAAGCTTTCTTT	CASSHPNLNTEAFF
TRBV7-9	once	.	TRBJ1-3	TGTGCCAGCAGCTTAGGACGGTTCTCTGGAAACACCATATATTTT	CASSLGRFSGNTIYF